This T cell receptor beta chain was sequenced during a study of blood T cell repertoires in COVID-19. Whole-study context: The United States, Italy and Spain were the sources of the acute and convalescent COVID-19 samples. The analysed material was cDNA or gDNA that came from T cells, B-cell-depleted T cells, or PBMCs.

Trimming pared 5 bases from V and 4 bases from J, leaving 17 bases between. The CDR3 covers 15 residues. Germline CDR1 reads SEHNR; CDR2 reads FQNEAQ (reference sequence). Authors' analysis steps: Nucleated cell number was recorded as an estimate derived from reference gene primer amplification. Sequencing used immunoSEQ multiplex PCR; TCRdb keeps in-frame clones, though not all of them. V and J calls and clone size are as listed in that table; D and trimming were resolved from the DNA. The sample has fewer than 200,000 clones; about four fifths are singletons. Sequenced: peripheral blood. This clonotype was sampled from a woman aged 65 to 85 who had recovered from COVID-19. The chain has TRBV7-9 and TRBJ1-2, with a possible D match to TRBD1 (6 bases). The CDR3 DNA reads TGTGCCAGCAGCCACCGCCGGGGCAGGGGCTATGGCTACACCTTC. This codes for CASSHRRGRGYGYTF.